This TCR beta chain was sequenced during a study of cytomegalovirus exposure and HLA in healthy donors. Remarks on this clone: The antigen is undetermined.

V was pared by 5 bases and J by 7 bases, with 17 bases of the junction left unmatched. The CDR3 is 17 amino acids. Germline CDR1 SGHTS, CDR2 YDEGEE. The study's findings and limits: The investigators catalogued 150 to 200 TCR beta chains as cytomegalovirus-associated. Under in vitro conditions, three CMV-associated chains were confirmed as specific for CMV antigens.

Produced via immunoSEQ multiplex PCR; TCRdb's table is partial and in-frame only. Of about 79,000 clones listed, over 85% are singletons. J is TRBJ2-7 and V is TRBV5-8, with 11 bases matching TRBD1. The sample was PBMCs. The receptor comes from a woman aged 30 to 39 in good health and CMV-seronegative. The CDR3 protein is CASSSGTGGPSTREQYF. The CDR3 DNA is TGTGCCAGCAGTTCCGGGACAGGGGGTCCCTCTACTAGGGAGCAGTACTTC.